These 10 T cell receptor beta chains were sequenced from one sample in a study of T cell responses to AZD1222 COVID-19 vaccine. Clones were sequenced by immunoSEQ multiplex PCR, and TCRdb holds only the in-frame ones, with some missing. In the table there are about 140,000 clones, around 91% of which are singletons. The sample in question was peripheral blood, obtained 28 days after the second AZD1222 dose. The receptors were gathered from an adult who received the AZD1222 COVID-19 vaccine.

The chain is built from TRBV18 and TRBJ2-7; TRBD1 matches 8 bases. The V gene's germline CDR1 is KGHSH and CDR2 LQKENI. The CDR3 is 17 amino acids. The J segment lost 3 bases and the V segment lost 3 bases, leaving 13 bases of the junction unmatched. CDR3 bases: TGTGCCAGCTCACCCGCGATCGGACAGGGCACTCTCTACGAGCAGTACTTC. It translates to CASSPAIGQGTLYEQYF.

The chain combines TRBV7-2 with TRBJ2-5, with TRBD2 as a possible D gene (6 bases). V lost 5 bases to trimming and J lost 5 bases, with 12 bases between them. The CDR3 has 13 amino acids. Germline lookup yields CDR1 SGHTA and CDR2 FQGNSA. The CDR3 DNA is TGTGCCAGCAGCCCGGGGGTCCAGGAGACCCAGTACTTC. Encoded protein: CASSPGVQETQYF.

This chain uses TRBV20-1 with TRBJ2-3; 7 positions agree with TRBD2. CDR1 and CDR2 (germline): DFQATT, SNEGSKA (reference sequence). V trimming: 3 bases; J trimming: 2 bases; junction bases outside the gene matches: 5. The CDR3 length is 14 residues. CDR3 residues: CSASWTRVTDTQYF. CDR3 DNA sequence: TGCAGTGCTAGTTGGACTAGGGTCACAGATACGCAGTATTTT.

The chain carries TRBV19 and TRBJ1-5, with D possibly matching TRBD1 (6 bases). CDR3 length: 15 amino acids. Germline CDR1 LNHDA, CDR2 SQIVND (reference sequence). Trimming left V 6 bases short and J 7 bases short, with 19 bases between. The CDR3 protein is CASSYSSQGGQPQHF. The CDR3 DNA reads TGTGCCAGTAGCTATTCTTCACAGGGAGGGCAGCCCCAGCATTTT.

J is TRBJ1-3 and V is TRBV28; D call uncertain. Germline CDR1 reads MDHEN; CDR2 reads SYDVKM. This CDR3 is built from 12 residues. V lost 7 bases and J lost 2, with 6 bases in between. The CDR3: CASMRAGNTIYF. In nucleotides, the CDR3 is TGTGCCAGCATGCGGGCTGGAAACACCATATATTTT.

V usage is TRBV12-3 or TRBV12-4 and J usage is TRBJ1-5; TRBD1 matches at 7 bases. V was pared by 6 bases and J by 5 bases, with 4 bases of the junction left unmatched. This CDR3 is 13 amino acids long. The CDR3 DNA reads TGTGCCAGCAGCAGGGGGTTTTATCAGCCCCAGCATTTT. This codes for CASSRGFYQPQHF.

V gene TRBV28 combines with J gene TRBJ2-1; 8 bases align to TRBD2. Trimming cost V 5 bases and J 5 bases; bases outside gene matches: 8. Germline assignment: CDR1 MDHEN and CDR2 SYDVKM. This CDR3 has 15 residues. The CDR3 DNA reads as TGTGCCAGCAGTGCCCCCGGGGGGGCCCACAATGAGCAGTTCTTC. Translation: CASSAPGGAHNEQFF.

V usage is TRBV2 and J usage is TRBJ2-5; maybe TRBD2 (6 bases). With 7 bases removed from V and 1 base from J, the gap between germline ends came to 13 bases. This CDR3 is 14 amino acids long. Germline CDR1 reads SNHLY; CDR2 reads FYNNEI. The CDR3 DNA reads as TGTGCCAGCAAGGAAGGGAGGTCCCAAGAGACCCAGTACTTC. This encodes CASKEGRSQETQYF.

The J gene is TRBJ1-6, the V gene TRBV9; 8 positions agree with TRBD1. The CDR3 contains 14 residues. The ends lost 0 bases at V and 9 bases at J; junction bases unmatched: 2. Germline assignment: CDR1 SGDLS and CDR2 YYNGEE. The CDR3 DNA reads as TGTGCCAGCAGCGTAGACGACAGGGGTTCACCCCTCCACTTT. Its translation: CASSVDDRGSPLHF. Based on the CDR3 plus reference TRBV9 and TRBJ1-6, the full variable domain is DSGVTQTPKHLITATGQRVTLRCSPRSGDLSVYWYQQSLDQGLQFLIQYYNGEERAKGNILERFSAQQFPDLHSELNLSSLELGDSALYFCASSVDDRGSPLHFGNGTRLTVT.

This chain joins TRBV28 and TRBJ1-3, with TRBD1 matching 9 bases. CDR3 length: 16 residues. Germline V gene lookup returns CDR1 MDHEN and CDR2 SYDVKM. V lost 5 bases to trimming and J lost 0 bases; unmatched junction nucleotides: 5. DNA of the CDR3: TGTGCCAGCAGTCTGACAGGGGGAGTCTCTGGAAACACCATATATTTT. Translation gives CASSLTGGVSGNTIYF.